This T cell receptor (beta chain) was identified in a study of cytomegalovirus exposure and HLA in healthy donors. Study observations and caveats: Reports described diagnosis of cytomegalovirus status by the classifier as highly specific and sensitive. Among TCR beta chains, those listed as cytomegalovirus-associated numbered roughly 150.

Although they were nominally healthy when sampled, donors likely had unrecorded immune exposures. Germline CDR1 and CDR2: MNHEY and SVGAGI. The CDR3 contains 13 residues. Between the trimmed V and J ends, which lost 5 bases and 6 bases, there was a span of 10 bases. This clone was seen only a few times. The antigen is undetermined. PCR used 60 Vbeta primers and 13 Jbeta primers. Sequenced by immunoSEQ multiplex PCR; TCRdb stores in-frame clones only, minus some. The profile covers roughly 120,000 clones, with 55% to 65% appearing a single time and 10% taken by the ten largest. Sequenced: PBMCs. This clonotype was obtained from a man between 35 and 55 years old in good health and CMV-seropositive. The V and J genes are TRBV6-5 and TRBJ2-2; D ambiguous. The CDR3 is CASSAGVAGELFF. In DNA form, the CDR3 reads TGTGCCAGCAGTGCAGGCGTGGCCGGGGAGCTGTTTTTT.